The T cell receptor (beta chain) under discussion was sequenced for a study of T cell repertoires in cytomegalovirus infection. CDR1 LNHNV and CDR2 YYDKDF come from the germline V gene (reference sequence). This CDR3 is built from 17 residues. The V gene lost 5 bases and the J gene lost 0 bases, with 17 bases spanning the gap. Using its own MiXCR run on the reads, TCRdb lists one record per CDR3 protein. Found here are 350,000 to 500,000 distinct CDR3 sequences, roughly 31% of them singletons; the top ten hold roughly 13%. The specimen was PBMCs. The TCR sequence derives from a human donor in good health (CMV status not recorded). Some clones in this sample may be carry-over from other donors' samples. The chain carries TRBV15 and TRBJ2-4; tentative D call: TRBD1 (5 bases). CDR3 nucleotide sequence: TGTGCCACCAGCCCCCGACTGACAGATTTAGCCAAAAACATTCAGTACTTC. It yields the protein CATSPRLTDLAKNIQYF.